This passage covers 11 T cell receptor beta chains from one sample sequenced in a study of blood T cell repertoires in COVID-19. TCRdb's copy holds only in-frame clones and misses some; the assay was immunoSEQ multiplex PCR. Here the sample spans roughly 36,000 clones, 84% being singletons. Sequencing was done on a sample of peripheral blood. All receptors derive from a human donor in a cohort sampled during active COVID-19.

The chain joins TRBV9 to TRBJ1-6, with TRBD1 as a possible D gene (5 bases). Germline-derived CDR1 and CDR2 are SGDLS and YYNGEE. The V and J ends lost 0 bases and 11 bases respectively, with 12 bases between them. The CDR3 is made up of 14 amino acids. The CDR3 sequence is CASSVAWDYPPLHF. The CDR3 bases are TGTGCCAGCAGCGTAGCTTGGGACTATCCACCCCTCCACTTT.

A remark on this clone: One junction end disagrees with the germline gene, perhaps due to a read error. V usage is TRBV7-7 and J usage is TRBJ1-2; 9 nucleotides line up with TRBD1. This CDR3 has 17 residues. Germline CDR1 reads SSHAT; CDR2 reads FNYEAQ (reference sequence). Here the CDR3 reads CASSLEDRTGEVHGYTF. The CDR3 DNA reads as TGTGCTAGCAGCTTAGAGGACCGGACAGGGGAAGTTCATGGCTACACCTTC.

As to this clone: It is unclear where the CDR3 begins or ends on the DNA, so no DNA is shown, and the CDR3 is as TCRdb lists it. This chain links TRBV29-1 with TRBJ1-1; TRBD1, the table's D call, was not compared with the DNA. In germline, CDR1 is SQVTM, CDR2 ANQGSEA. The CDR3 adds up to 12 amino acids, both ends counted. CDR3 region: CSVGGGTGGAIF.

V and J are TRBV5-1 and TRBJ2-7; unclear D gene. Germline CDR1 SGHRS, CDR2 YFSETQ. This CDR3 spans 12 amino acids. Trimming removed 0 bases at V and 3 bases at J, with 4 bases between. DNA for the CDR3: TGCGCCAGCAGCTTGGACGGCTACGAGCAGTACTTC. Translation: CASSLDGYEQYF.

The rearrangement uses TRBV2 and TRBJ1-3; D perhaps matches TRBD1 (5 bases). The CDR3 has 15 residues. Trimming left V 6 bases short and J 1 base short, with 13 bases between. Germline assignment: CDR1 SNHLY and CDR2 FYNNEI. The CDR3 loop reads CASSRTRASGNTIYF. For the CDR3, the DNA is TGTGCCAGCAGCCGGACAAGGGCTTCTGGAAACACCATATATTTT.

The chain uses TRBV7-9 and TRBJ2-7, with 10 bases that match TRBD2. Trimming at V came to 0 bases and at J to 4 bases, leaving 6 bases not matched to a gene. Germline CDR1 and CDR2: SEHNR and FQNEAQ (reference sequence). The CDR3 length is 16 residues. The CDR3 coding sequence is TGTGCCAGCAGCTTAGCGGCTAGCGGGGGACGGTACGAGCAGTACTTC. Its translation is CASSLAASGGRYEQYF.

The sample holds one count of this clone. V is TRBV27 and J is TRBJ2-2, with D possibly matching TRBD1 (5 bases). The V end was cut by 2 bases, the J end by 2 bases, with 9 bases between. From germline, CDR1 is MNHEY and CDR2 SMNVEV (reference sequence). CDR3 size: 15 residues. The CDR3 DNA sequence: TGTGCCAGCAGTTTAGTCAGGGTTAACACCGGGGAGCTGTTTTTT. It yields the protein CASSLVRVNTGELFF.

The chain employs TRBV7-2 and TRBJ2-3; 9 positions agree with TRBD1. The CDR3 has 15 amino acids. Germline assignment: CDR1 SGHTA and CDR2 FQGNSA. V lost 2 bases, J lost 2 bases, and 2 bases stayed unmatched. The CDR3 DNA sequence: TGTGCCAGCAGCTTACGGACAGGGGCCACAGATACGCAGTATTTT. Amino acids: CASSLRTGATDTQYF.

The V gene is TRBV10-3, the J gene TRBJ2-5, with TRBD2 matching over 13 bases. The CDR3 has 13 amino acids. The V gene end was trimmed by 10 bases and the J gene end by 3 bases; junction bases not matched to a gene: 2. Germline V lookup: CDR1 ENHRY, CDR2 SYGVKD. The CDR3 loop is CATGTSGEETQYF. CDR3 nucleotide sequence: TGTGCCACCGGGACTAGCGGGGAAGAGACCCAGTACTTC.

The chain is built from TRBV6-5 and TRBJ1-2; D is uncertain. Trimming left V 4 bases short and J 7 bases short, with 16 bases between. Germline V lookup: CDR1 MNHEY, CDR2 SVGAGI. The CDR3 spans 14 residues. The CDR3 loop reads CASSSWALSSGYTF. The CDR3 DNA follows: TGTGCCAGCAGTTCTTGGGCGCTCAGTTCTGGCTACACCTTC.

The chain couples TRBV5-6 to TRBJ1-2; 8 bases line up with TRBD1. The CDR3 sequence is 13 residues long. With V trimmed by 3 bases and J by 7 bases, 5 bases remained unmatched. Germline V gene data show CDR1 as SGHDT and CDR2 as YYEEEE. CDR3 in amino acids: CASSWTGWGGYTF. DNA of the CDR3: TGTGCCAGCAGCTGGACAGGGTGGGGTGGCTACACCTTC. The full variable domain, completed using reference TRBV5-6 and TRBJ1-2, is DAGVTQSPTHLIKTRGQQVTLRCSPKSGHDTVSWYQQALGQGPQFIFQYYEEEERQRGNFPDRFSGHQFPNYSSELNVNALLLGDSALYLCASSWTGWGGYTFGSGTRLTVV.